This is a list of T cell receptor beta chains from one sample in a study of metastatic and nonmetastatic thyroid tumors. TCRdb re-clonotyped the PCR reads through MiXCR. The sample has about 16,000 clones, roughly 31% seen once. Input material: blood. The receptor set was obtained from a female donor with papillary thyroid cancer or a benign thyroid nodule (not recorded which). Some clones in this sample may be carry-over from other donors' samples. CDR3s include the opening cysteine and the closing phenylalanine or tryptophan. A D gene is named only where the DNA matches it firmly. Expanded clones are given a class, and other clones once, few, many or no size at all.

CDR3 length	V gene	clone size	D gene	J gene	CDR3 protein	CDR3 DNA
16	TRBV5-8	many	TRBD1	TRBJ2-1	CASSLFTGGMYNEQFF	TGTGCCAGCAGCTTGTTCACAGGGGGCATGTACAATGAGCAGTTCTTC
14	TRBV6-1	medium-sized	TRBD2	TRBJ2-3	CASSLAENTDTQYF	TGTGCCAGCAGTCTAGCGGAAAACACAGATACGCAGTATTTT
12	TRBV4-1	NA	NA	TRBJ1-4	CASSQGQTRLFF	TGCGCCAGCAGCCAAGGACAGACAAGACTGTTTTTT
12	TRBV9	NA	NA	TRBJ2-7	CASIVGYGEQYF	TGTGCCAGCATCGTAGGGTACGGCGAGCAGTACTTC
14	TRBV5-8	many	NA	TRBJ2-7	CASSFIGSSYEQYF	TGTGCCAGCAGCTTTATAGGGAGCTCCTACGAGCAGTACTTC
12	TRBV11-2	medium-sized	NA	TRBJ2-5	CASSLDRETQYF	TGTGCCAGCAGCTTAGATCGGGAGACCCAGTACTTC
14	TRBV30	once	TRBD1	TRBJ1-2	CAWTADGTDYGYTF	TGTGCCTGGACCGCTGACGGGACAGACTATGGCTACACCTTC
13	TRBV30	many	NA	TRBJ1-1	CAWSVHGNTEAFF	TGTGCCTGGAGTGTGCATGGGAACACTGAAGCTTTCTTT
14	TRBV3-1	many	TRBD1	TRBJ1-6	CASSQGTGDSPLHF	TGTGCCAGCAGCCAAGGGACAGGGGATTCACCCCTCCACTTT
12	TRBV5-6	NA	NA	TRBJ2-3	CASMGTWDPQYF	TGTGCAAGCATGGGGACTTGGGATCCGCAGTATTTT
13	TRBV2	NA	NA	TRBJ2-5	CASTEQSLGTQYF	TGTGCCAGCACCGAACAGTCCTTGGGGACCCAGTACTTC
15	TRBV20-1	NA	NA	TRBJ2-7	CSARDVGGITLEQYF	TGCAGTGCTAGAGATGTGGGCGGGATCACCTTGGAGCAGTACTTC
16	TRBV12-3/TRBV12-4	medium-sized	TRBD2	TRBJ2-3	CASSSTSGGATDTQYF	TGTGCCAGCAGTTCGACTAGCGGGGGGGCTACAGATACGCAGTATTTT
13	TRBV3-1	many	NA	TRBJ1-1	CASSQTALNEAFF	TGTGCCAGCAGCCAGACGGCGCTCAACGAAGCTTTCTTT
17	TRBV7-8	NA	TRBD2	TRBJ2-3	CASSPSSGSQNTDTQYF	TGTGCCAGCAGCCCCTCAAGCGGGAGTCAGAACACAGATACGCAGTATTTT
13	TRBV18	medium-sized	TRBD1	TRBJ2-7	CASSLRDSYEQYF	TGTGCCAGCTCACTAAGGGACAGCTACGAGCAGTACTTC
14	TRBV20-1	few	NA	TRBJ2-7	CSARDGEGIYEQYF	TGCAGTGCTAGAGATGGGGAAGGGATCTACGAGCAGTACTTC
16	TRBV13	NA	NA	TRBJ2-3	CASSKPLQGRRDTQYF	TGTGCCAGCAGCAAGCCACTACAGGGACGGCGAGATACGCAGTATTTT
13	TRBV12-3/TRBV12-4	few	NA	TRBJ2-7	CAMHRGQGYEQYF	TGTGCCATGCACCGGGGCCAGGGCTACGAGCAGTACTTC
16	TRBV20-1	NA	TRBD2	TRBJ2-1	CSAGEGFGLAGDEQFF	TGCAGTGCTGGAGAAGGTTTTGGACTAGCAGGGGATGAGCAGTTCTTC
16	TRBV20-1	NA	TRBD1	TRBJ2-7	CSARTDDRADSYEQYF	TGCAGTGCTAGAACCGACGACAGGGCGGATTCCTACGAGCAGTACTTC
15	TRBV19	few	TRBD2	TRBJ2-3	CASKVGRGGADTQYF	TGTGCCAGCAAGGTAGGGCGGGGGGGCGCAGATACGCAGTATTTT
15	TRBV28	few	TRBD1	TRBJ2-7	CASNRTGALSYEQYF	TGTGCCAGCAACAGGACAGGGGCTCTATCCTACGAGCAGTACTTC
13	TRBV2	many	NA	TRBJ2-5	CASSPLPGETQYF	TGTGCCAGCAGTCCCTTGCCGGGAGAGACCCAGTACTTC
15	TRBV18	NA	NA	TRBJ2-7	CASSPDTGSSYEQYF	TGTGCCAGCTCACCCGACACCGGGAGCTCCTACGAGCAGTACTTC
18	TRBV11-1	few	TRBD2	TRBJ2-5	CANSSLSLAGVGRETQYF	TGTGCCAACAGCTCCCTGTCGCTAGCGGGGGTGGGTCGGGAGACCCAGTACTTC
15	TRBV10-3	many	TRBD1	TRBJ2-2	CAISDRDRGIGELFF	TGTGCCATCAGCGACCGGGACAGGGGAATCGGGGAGCTGTTTTTT
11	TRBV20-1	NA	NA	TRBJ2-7	CSARDLIEQYF	TGCAGTGCTAGAGATTTGATCGAGCAGTACTTC
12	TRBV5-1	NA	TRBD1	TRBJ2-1	CASSLGQGEQFF	TGCGCCAGCAGCTTGGGACAGGGTGAGCAGTTCTTC
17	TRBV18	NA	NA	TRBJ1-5	CASSPRPPQSSNQPQHF	TGTGCCAGCTCACCAAGACCCCCACAGAGTAGCAATCAGCCCCAGCATTTT